These 20 T cell receptor beta chains were all obtained from the same sample, sequenced in a study of blood T cell repertoires in COVID-19. The data were produced by immunoSEQ multiplex PCR, yet TCRdb's version contains in-frame clones alone and is incomplete. The sample yields under 300,000 clones, roughly 87% seen once. Sequenced: peripheral blood. These receptors all come from a man aged 55 to 70 who had recovered from COVID-19.

The chain has TRBV7-8 and TRBJ1-2; D may be TRBD1 (6 bases). This CDR3 has 15 residues. Per germline, CDR1 SGHVS and CDR2 FQNEAQ. Trimming cost V 1 base and J 4 bases, with 13 bases left between them. The CDR3 loop is CASSLDGRGFYGYTF. The CDR3 region has the DNA TGTGCCAGCAGCTTAGATGGCAGGGGATTCTATGGCTACACCTTC.

In DNA, the CDR3 is TGTGCCACCAGCACCTTTTTGGTTAGAGAGACCCAGTACTTC. It specifies CATSTFLVRETQYF. The chain links TRBV15 to TRBJ2-5; no definite D call. Trimming removed 4 bases from V and 4 bases from J, with 13 bases in between. The CDR3 has 14 amino acids. The V gene's germline CDR1 is LNHNV and CDR2 YYDKDF (reference sequence).

The chain couples TRBV30 to TRBJ2-5; 9 bases match TRBD1. The V gene end was trimmed by 2 bases and the J gene end by 1 base; junction bases not matched to a gene: 5. Germline-derived CDR1 and CDR2 are GTSNPN and SVGIG (reference sequence). This CDR3 is built from 15 residues. The CDR3 here is CAWSLGTGRQETQYF. In DNA, the CDR3 is TGTGCCTGGAGTCTTGGGACAGGGCGCCAAGAGACCCAGTACTTC.

In this sample, this clone turned up once. CDR3 coding DNA: TGTGCCAGCAGTTTCCGGGATACGCAGTATTTT. The encoded protein is CASSFRDTQYF. The chain links TRBV12-3 or TRBV12-4 to TRBJ2-3; no definite D call. Trimming stripped 3 bases from V and 6 bases from J, with 4 bases between. The CDR3 is 11 residues long.

This chain connects TRBV6-2 or TRBV6-3 to TRBJ1-4; a possible D gene is TRBD1 (5 bases). Germline assignment: CDR1 MNHEY and CDR2 SVGEGT. CDR3 size: 15 residues. The germline V and J ends were trimmed by 2 bases and 4 bases, with 11 bases remaining between them. The CDR3 loop is CASSYGQGSNEKLFF. CDR3 DNA: TGTGCCAGCAGTTACGGCCAGGGAAGTAATGAAAAACTGTTTTTT.

The CDR3 loop reads CASSSLDTMNTEAFF. CDR3 DNA: TGTGCCAGCAGCTCCCTGGACACTATGAACACTGAAGCTTTCTTT. The rearrangement links TRBV7-9 to TRBJ1-1; possible D gene TRBD1, 5 bases. V lost 4 bases, J lost 0 bases, and 12 bases lay in between. The CDR3 is 15 residues long. CDR1 is SEHNR and CDR2 is FQNEAQ in the germline V gene (reference sequence). The full variable domain, with the rest looked up from reference TRBV7-9 and TRBJ1-1, is DTGVSQNPRHKITKRGQNVTFRCDPISEHNRLYWYRQTLGQGPEFLTYFQNEAQLEKSRLLSDRFSAERPKGSFSTLEIQRTEQGDSAMYLCASSSLDTMNTEAFFGQGTRLTVV.

This clone appeared a few times. The chain uses TRBV5-4 and TRBJ2-2, with 9 positions matching TRBD1. Germline CDR1 reads SGHNT; CDR2 reads YYREEE (reference sequence). The CDR3 is 17 residues long. Trimming at V came to 4 bases and at J to 4 bases, leaving 11 bases not matched to a gene. For the CDR3, the DNA is TGTGCCAGCAGCCCTCGGAGGGGACAGGGTCCCACCGGGGAGCTGTTTTTT. Translated, it gives CASSPRRGQGPTGELFF.

The chain recombines TRBV6-6 with TRBJ1-2; 11 bases align to TRBD1. The CDR3 is 17 residues long. CDR1 MNHNY and CDR2 SVGAGI come from the germline V gene (reference sequence). J gave up 0 bases and V 5 bases, and 8 bases lay outside the gene matches. The CDR3 sequence: CASSRDRGNIPNYGYTF. The DNA for the CDR3 is TGTGCCAGCAGTCGGGACAGGGGGAATATTCCTAACTATGGCTACACCTTC.

A single count supports this clone. The genes are TRBV18 and TRBJ1-3, with D unclear. Germline V gene lookup returns CDR1 KGHSH and CDR2 LQKENI. The CDR3 totals 14 residues. V lost 2 bases, J lost 0 bases, and 5 bases lay in between. This CDR3 reads CASSPIISGNTIYF. CDR3 DNA sequence: TGTGCCAGCTCACCAATAATCTCTGGAAACACCATATATTTT.

The CDR3 is CAWTATGGYQPQHF. The CDR3 region has the DNA TGTGCCTGGACCGCGACAGGGGGCTATCAGCCCCAGCATTTT. V gene TRBV30 combines with J gene TRBJ1-5, with 10 bases fitting TRBD1. Unmatched junction bases numbered 5, after V lost 4 bases and J lost 5 bases. CDR1 is GTSNPN, CDR2 SVGIG, per germline (reference sequence). The CDR3 runs to 14 residues.

This chain links TRBV7-2 with TRBJ1-2; 8 nucleotides line up with TRBD1. With 6 bases clipped from V and 7 bases from J, the junction kept 10 bases outside the gene matches. CDR3 length equals 14 residues. From germline, CDR1 is SGHTA and CDR2 FQGNSA. The CDR3, as DNA: TGTGCCAGCAGAGGGGGGGACAGGAGAGGTGGCTACACCTTC. It specifies CASRGGDRRGGYTF.

The V gene is TRBV10-2, the J gene TRBJ1-2; 10 bases align to TRBD1. V lost 6 bases to trimming and J lost 4 bases; unmatched junction nucleotides: 14. The germline V gene encodes CDR1 WSHSY and CDR2 SAAADI. This CDR3 is 17 amino acids long. The CDR3 sequence is CASSEDRGLGRGYGYTF. CDR3 in DNA: TGCGCCAGCAGCGAAGACAGGGGGCTTGGTCGGGGCTATGGCTACACCTTC.

This clone was observed a single time. CDR3 residues: CASSSPVDRATEAFF. CDR3 coding DNA: TGTGCCAGCAGTTCCCCCGTAGACAGGGCCACTGAAGCTTTCTTT. The V call is TRBV28, the J call TRBJ1-1; TRBD1 matches at 7 bases. Looked up from germline, CDR1 is MDHEN and CDR2 is SYDVKM. V lost 4 bases and J lost 4; bases outside the gene matches: 9. The CDR3 has 15 amino acids.

The rearrangement links TRBV6-5 to TRBJ2-7; 8 bases align to TRBD1. This CDR3 has 13 amino acids. In germline, CDR1 is MNHEY, CDR2 SVGAGI. With V trimmed by 6 bases and J by 7 bases, 8 bases remained unmatched. The CDR3 loop reads CASRPQGAGEQYF. The CDR3 DNA reads as TGTGCCAGCAGACCGCAGGGGGCTGGAGAGCAGTACTTC.

The V call is TRBV2, the J call TRBJ1-6, with D perhaps matching TRBD1 (6 bases). Germline-derived CDR1 and CDR2 are SNHLY and FYNNEI. The CDR3 runs 16 residues. V was pared by 6 bases and J by 10 bases, with 22 bases between. For the CDR3, the DNA is TGTGCCAGCAGGGGGGCCGGAGATGGGGTAGGGTCACCCCTCCACTTT. This codes for CASRGAGDGVGSPLHF. The full variable domain, in which reference TRBV2 and TRBJ1-6 provide the parts outside the CDR3, is EPEVTQTPSHQVTQMGQEVILRCVPISNHLYFYWYRQILGQKVEFLVSFYNNEISEKSEIFDDQFSVERPDGSNFTLKIRSTKLEDSAMYFCASRGAGDGVGSPLHFGNGTRLTVT.

The V gene is TRBV5-1, the J gene TRBJ2-1, with 10 nucleotides matching TRBD1. With 3 bases clipped from V and 5 bases from J, the junction kept 8 bases outside the gene matches. CDR3 length equals 16 residues. CDR1 and CDR2 (germline): SGHRS, YFSETQ. The CDR3 region has the DNA TGCGCCAGCAGCTCCCCCAGGGACAGGGGAAACAATGAGCAGTTCTTC. Translating gives CASSSPRDRGNNEQFF.

This clone was observed once. The V and J genes are TRBV3-1 (or the pseudogene TRBV3-2) and TRBJ1-6; no clear D. Germline CDR1 is LGHDT and CDR2 is YNNKEL (reference sequence). V was clipped by 1 base and J by 7 bases, with 8 bases between them. This CDR3 has 14 residues. The DNA of the CDR3 is TGTGCCAGCAGCCAAGTACAGCTAAATTCACCCCTCCACTTT. Protein product: CASSQVQLNSPLHF.

This clone is a singleton in its sample. This rearrangement joins TRBV5-5 to TRBJ1-1; D gene ambiguous. The CDR3 covers 13 residues. CDR1 is SGHKS and CDR2 is YYEKEE in the germline V gene (reference sequence). V lost 2 bases, J lost 1 base, and 6 bases lay in between. CDR3 sequence (DNA): TGTGCCAGCAGCTTCCCCCAGAACACTGAAGCTTTCTTT. Its protein is CASSFPQNTEAFF.

This chain uses TRBV24-1 with TRBJ2-5, with 8 bases matching TRBD1. The CDR3 runs to 14 residues. J gave up 1 base and V 7 bases, and 4 bases lay outside the gene matches. Germline CDR1 reads KGHDR; CDR2 reads SFDVKD. The CDR3 nucleotides read TGTGCCACCAGCCCAGGGACAGGCCAAGAGACCCAGTACTTC. It yields the protein CATSPGTGQETQYF.

The J gene is TRBJ2-3, the V gene TRBV24-1, with D tentatively TRBD2 (6 bases). V dropped 4 bases and J dropped 2 bases, with 12 bases sitting between them. Germline-derived CDR1 and CDR2 are KGHDR and SFDVKD. The CDR3 totals 15 residues. This CDR3 is CATSERRGTTDTQYF. The CDR3 region has the DNA TGTGCCACCAGTGAGCGACGGGGGACCACAGATACGCAGTATTTT.